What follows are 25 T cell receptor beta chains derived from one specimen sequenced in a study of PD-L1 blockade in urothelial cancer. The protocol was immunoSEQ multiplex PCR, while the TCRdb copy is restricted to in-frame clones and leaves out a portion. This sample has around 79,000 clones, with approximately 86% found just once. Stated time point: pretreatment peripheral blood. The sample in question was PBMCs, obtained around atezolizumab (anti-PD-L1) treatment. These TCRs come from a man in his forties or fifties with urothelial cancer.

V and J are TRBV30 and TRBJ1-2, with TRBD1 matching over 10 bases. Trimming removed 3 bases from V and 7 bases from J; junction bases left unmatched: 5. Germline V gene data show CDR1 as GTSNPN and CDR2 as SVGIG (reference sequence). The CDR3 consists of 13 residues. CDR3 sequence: CAWSRDRGFGYTF. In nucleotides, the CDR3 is TGTGCCTGGAGCCGGGACAGGGGTTTTGGCTACACCTTC.

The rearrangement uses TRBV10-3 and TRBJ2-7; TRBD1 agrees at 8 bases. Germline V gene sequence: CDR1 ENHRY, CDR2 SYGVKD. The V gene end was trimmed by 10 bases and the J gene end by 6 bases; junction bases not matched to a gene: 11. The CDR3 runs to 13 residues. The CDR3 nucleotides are TGTGCCACTGGAACCAGGGGGCTAACCGAGCAGTACTTC. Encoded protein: CATGTRGLTEQYF.

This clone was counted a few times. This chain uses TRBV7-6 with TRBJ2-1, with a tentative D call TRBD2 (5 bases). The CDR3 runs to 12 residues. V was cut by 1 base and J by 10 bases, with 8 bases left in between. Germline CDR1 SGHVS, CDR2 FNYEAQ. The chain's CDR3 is CASSLERGEQFF. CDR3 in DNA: TGTGCCAGCAGCTTAGAGCGAGGGGAGCAGTTCTTC.

Here the CDR3 reads CASSFAVGAQANYGYTF. CDR3 DNA sequence: TGTGCCAGCAGCTTTGCGGTAGGGGCCCAAGCTAACTATGGCTACACCTTC. The genes are TRBV7-6 and TRBJ1-2; a possible D gene is TRBD1 (5 bases). CDR3 length: 17 amino acids. Per the germline V gene, CDR1 is SGHVS and CDR2 is FNYEAQ. Trimming left V 3 bases short and J 0 bases short, with 17 bases between.

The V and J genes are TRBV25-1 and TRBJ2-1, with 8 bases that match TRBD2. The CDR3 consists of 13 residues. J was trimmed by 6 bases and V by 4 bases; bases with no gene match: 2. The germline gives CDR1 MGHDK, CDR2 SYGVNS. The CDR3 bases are TGTGCCAGCAGTGGACTAGCGTTCAATGAGCAGTTCTTC. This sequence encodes CASSGLAFNEQFF.

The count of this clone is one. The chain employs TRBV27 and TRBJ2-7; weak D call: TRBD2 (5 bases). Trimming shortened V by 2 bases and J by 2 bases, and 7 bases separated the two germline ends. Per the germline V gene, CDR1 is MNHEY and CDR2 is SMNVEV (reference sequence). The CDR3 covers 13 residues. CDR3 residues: CASSLMRAYEQYF. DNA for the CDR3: TGTGCCAGCAGTTTAATGAGGGCCTACGAGCAGTACTTC.

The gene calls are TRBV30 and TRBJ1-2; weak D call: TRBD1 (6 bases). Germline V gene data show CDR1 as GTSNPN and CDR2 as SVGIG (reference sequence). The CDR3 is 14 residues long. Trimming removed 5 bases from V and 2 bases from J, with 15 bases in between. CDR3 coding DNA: TGTGCCTGGGTTGATGGACAGTTCAACTATGGCTACACCTTC. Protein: CAWVDGQFNYGYTF.

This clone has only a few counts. The CDR3 bases are TGTGCCAGCTCACCGGCTAGCGGGGCCGCGAACACCGGGGAGCTGTTTTTT. This translates into CASSPASGAANTGELFF. The chain joins TRBV18 to TRBJ2-2, with 9 bases matching TRBD2. Germline trimming cut 3 bases from V and 0 bases from J; bases unmatched to any gene: 5. The CDR3 consists of 17 residues. CDR1 and CDR2 from the germline V gene are KGHSH and LQKENI.

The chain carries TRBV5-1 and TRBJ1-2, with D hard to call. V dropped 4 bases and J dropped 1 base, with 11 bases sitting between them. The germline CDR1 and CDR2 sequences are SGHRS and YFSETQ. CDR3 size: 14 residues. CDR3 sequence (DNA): TGCGCCAGCAGCCCGGGAGGCCTTAACTATGGCTACACCTTC. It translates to CASSPGGLNYGYTF.

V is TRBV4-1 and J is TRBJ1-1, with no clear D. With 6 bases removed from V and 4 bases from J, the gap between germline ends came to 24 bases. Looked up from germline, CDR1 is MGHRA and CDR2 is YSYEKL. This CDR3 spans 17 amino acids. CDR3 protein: CASRLGRSGNEVTEAFF. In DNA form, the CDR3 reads TGCGCCAGCAGGTTAGGGCGCAGCGGCAATGAGGTCACTGAAGCTTTCTTT.

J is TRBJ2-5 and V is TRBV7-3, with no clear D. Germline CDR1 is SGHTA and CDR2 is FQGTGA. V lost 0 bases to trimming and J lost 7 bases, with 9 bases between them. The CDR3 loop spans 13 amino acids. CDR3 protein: CASSLTAERTQYF. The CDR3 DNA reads TGTGCCAGCAGCTTAACGGCGGAGAGGACCCAGTACTTC. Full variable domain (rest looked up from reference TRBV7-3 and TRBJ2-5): GAGVSQTPSNKVTEKGKYVELRCDPISGHTALYWYRQSLGQGPEFLIYFQGTGAADDSGLPNDRFFAVRPEGSVSTLKIQRTERGDSAVYLCASSLTAERTQYFGPGTRLLVL.

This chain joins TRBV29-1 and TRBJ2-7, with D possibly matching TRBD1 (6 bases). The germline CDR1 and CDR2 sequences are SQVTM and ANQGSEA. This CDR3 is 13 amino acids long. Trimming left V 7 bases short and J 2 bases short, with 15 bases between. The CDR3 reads CSAVGQRTYEQYF. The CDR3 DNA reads TGCAGCGCTGTCGGACAGCGAACCTACGAGCAGTACTTC.

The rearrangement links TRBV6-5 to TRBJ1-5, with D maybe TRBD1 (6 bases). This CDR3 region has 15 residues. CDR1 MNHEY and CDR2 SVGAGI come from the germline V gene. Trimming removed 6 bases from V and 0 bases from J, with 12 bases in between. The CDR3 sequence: CASRHTGFSNQPQHF. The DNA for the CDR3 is TGTGCCAGCAGACATACAGGGTTTAGCAATCAGCCCCAGCATTTT.

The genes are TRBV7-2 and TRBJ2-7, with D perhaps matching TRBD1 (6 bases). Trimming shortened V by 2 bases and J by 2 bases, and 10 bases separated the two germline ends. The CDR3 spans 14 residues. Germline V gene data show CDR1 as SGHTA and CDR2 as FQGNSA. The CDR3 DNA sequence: TGTGCCAGCAGCTTAACCAGGGGCGCCTACGAGCAGTACTTC. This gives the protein CASSLTRGAYEQYF.

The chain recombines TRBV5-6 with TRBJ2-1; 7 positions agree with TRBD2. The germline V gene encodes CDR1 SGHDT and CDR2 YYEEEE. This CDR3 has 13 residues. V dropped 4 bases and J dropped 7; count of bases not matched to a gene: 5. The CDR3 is CASSVLLANEQFF. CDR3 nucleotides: TGTGCCAGCAGCGTACTACTAGCGAATGAGCAGTTCTTC.

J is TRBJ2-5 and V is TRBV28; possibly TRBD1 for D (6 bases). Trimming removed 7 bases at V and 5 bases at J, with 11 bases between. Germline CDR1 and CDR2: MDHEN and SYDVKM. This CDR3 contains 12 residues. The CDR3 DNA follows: TGTGCCAGCACGGACAGAGGGGAGACCCAGTACTTC. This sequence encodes CASTDRGETQYF.

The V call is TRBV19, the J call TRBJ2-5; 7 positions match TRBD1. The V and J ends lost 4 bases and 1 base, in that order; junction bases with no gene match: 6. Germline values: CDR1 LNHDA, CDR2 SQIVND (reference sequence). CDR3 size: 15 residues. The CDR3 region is CASSRMRGPQETQYF. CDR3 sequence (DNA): TGTGCCAGTAGTAGAATGAGGGGGCCCCAAGAGACCCAGTACTTC. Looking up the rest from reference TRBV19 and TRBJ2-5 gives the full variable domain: DGGITQSPKYLFRKEGQNVTLSCEQNLNHDAMYWYRQDPGQGLRLIYYSQIVNDFQKGDIAEGYSVSREKKESFPLTVTSAQKNPTAFYLCASSRMRGPQETQYFGPGTRLLVL.

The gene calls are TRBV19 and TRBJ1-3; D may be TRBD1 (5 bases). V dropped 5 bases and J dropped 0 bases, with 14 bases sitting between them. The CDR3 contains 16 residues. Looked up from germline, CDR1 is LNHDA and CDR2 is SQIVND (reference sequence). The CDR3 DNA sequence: TGTGCCAGTAGTCCCCGGACATCTTCCTCTGGAAACACCATATATTTT. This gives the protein CASSPRTSSSGNTIYF.

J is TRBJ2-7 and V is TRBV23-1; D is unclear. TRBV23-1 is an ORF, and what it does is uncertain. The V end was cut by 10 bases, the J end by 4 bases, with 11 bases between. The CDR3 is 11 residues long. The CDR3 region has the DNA TGCGCCATCCTTTCCCGGTACGAGCAGTACTTC. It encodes CAILSRYEQYF.

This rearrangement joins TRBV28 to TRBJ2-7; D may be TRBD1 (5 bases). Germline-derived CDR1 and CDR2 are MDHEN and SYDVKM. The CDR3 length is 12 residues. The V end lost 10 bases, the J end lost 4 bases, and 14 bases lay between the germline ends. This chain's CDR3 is CAIHTPGYEQYF. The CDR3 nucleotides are TGTGCCATCCACACCCCAGGGTACGAGCAGTACTTC. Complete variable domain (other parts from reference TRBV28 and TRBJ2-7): DVKVTQSSRYLVKRTGEKVFLECVQDMDHENMFWYRQDPGLGLRLIYFSYDVKMKEKGDIPEGYSVSREKKERFSLILESASTNQTSMYLCAIHTPGYEQYFGPGTRLTVT.

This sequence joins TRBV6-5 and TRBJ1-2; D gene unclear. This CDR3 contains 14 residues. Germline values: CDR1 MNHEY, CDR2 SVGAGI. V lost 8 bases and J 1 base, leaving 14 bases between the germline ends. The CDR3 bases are TGTGCCAGCCGGGTCAACCGTCTTAACTATGGCTACACCTTC. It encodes CASRVNRLNYGYTF.

This chain's CDR3 is CASSSSPGQGAFF. CDR3 in DNA: TGTGCCAGCAGCTCATCTCCGGGTCAGGGAGCTTTCTTT. V and J are TRBV5-5 and TRBJ1-1; perhaps TRBD1 as D (5 bases). The germline V and J ends were trimmed by 3 bases and 10 bases, with 16 bases remaining between them. This CDR3 contains 13 residues. Germline CDR1 is SGHKS and CDR2 is YYEKEE (reference sequence). The complete variable domain, with remaining parts taken from reference TRBV5-5 and TRBJ1-1, reads DAGVTQSPTHLIKTRGQQVTLRCSPISGHKSVSWYQQVLGQGPQFIFQYYEKEERGRGNFPDRFSARQFPNYSSELNVNALLLGDSALYLCASSSSPGQGAFFGQGTRLTVV.

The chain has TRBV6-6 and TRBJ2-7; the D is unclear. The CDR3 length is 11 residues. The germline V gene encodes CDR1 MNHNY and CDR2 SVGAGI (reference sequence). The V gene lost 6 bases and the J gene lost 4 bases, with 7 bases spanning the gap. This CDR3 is CASSYHYEQYF. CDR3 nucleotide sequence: TGTGCCAGCAGCTATCATTACGAGCAGTACTTC.

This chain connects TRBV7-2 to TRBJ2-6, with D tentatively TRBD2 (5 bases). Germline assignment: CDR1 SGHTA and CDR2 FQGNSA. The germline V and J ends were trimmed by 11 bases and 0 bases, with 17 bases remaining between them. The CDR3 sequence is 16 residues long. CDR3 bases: TGTGCCGTACTCACGAGAGCGGCCTCTGGGGCCAACGTCCTGACTTTC. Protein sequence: CAVLTRAASGANVLTF. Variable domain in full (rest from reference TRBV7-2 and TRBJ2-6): GAGVSQSPSNKVTEKGKDVELRCDPISGHTALYWYRQSLGQGLEFLIYFQGNSAPDKSGLPSDRFSAERTGGSVSTLTIQRTQQEDSAVYLCAVLTRAASGANVLTFGAGSRLTVL.

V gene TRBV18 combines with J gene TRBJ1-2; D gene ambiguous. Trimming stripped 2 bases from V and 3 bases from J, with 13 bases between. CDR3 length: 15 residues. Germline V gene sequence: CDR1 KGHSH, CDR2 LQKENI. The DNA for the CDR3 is TGTGCCAGCTCACCATCGCGAGAGAGTGACTATGGCTACACCTTC. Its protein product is CASSPSRESDYGYTF.